This TCR beta chain is from a study of blood T cells in healthy people across ages (dated by TCRdb to between 2015 and 2016). With regard to the full study: In model experiments, template switching captured roughly one uniquely barcoded TCR beta cDNA molecule for every two T cells. To track age-related changes in TCR beta repertoire diversity, the study relied on deep sequencing normalized with unique cDNA molecular identifiers. The donors were divided into four age groups: young (average 16 years), middle-aged (about 39), aged (about 56) and long-lived (82). To avoid experimental bias, donors of different ages were spread randomly across the sequencing lanes. Two additional independent replicas of 1 million unique cDNA reads from the same blood draw were analyzed for two donors (one aged 18 to 30 and one aged 80 or older). Overall results and qualifications from the work: Compared with the aged group, the long-lived group had more naive CD4+ T cells, fewer expanded clones and increased TCR diversity, a pattern suggesting age selection. Because the CMV infection status of the donors was unknown, age-related changes in expanded clonotypes may potentially have been confounded. Observed TCR beta diversity per million T cells fell roughly linearly with age, and a significant reduction was already apparent by age approximately 41. Estimates of total diversity based on one million sequenced T cells were considered lower bounds and underestimates. There was a strong correlation between observed TCR beta diversity and the percentage of naive T cells measured by flow cytometry. Conclusive comparison of naive and antigen-experienced compartments was prevented by the profiling of bulk unsorted PBMCs.

This clonotype was seen at least ten times. Its target antigen remains unknown. No clone much larger than this one lies a single base away; base qualities are absent. At the junction V is shortened by 4 bases and J by 2 bases, with 18 bases in between. The CDR3 spans 16 residues, from the cysteine through the phenylalanine. The DNA shown is the 48-base CDR3, in frame from base 1. Systemically healthy Caucasian individuals from Russia, about 38 in total and aged about 6 to 90 years, were included as donors. Around 9.8 milliliters of peripheral blood were collected from each donor into EDTA-treated Vacutainer tubes. Ficoll-Paque density-gradient centrifugation was used to isolate PBMCs, with at least 6.5 million per sample. Total RNA, at least 5 micrograms per sample, was extracted from PBMCs with Trizol reagent. Naive CD45RAhigh/CD27high T cell percentages were measured by flow cytometry on a PBMC aliquot from every donor.

Library method: 5' RACE. Sequencing took place on an Illumina HiSeq 2500. A second about 7 to 12 cycle PCR used a sample-barcoded 5' primer and a J-beta primer mix. A template-switch 5' adaptor carrying 12 random nucleotides introduced a unique molecular identifier onto each TCR beta cDNA molecule. Each sample yielded at least 3 million CDR3-containing paired-end reads. First-strand cDNA was synthesized from all RNA with the Mint cDNA synthesis kit, primed by a TRBC-specific oligonucleotide. All cDNA was treated with uracil-DNA glycosylase and then went through a first 18-cycle PCR with the universal primers M1SS and BC2_uni_R. For the original study's pipeline: Normalization of each sample was performed by random selection of 1 million high-quality reads, each carrying a distinct molecular identifier. Reads with shared molecular identifiers were discarded instead of being binned into consensus sequences. MiTCR, with a Q25 quality threshold and the strictest error-elimination algorithm, was used for CDR3 identification, clonotype clustering and error correction. A nonparametric unseen species model using Euler transformation provided a lower-bound estimate of total TCR beta diversity. TCRdb reanalyzed the raw reads on its own, using fastp at Q25 for trimming and MiXCR for clone calling, and kept in-frame beta chains. Here each entry gathers all rows of one CDR3 protein and keeps the most common genes and DNA. TCRdb's processing, not the study's, gives the V and J calls here. Counted in this sample were around 1.7 million distinct CDR3 sequences; 25% to 30% of them appeared once. 7.7% of the sample comes from the top ten.

This TCR was recovered from a woman between 25 and 40 years old in good health. The chain is assembled from TRBV12-3 or TRBV12-4 and TRBJ2-7, and the D gene may be TRBD1, 7 bases matching. Sequencing was done on a sample of blood. The sequenced DNA is TGTGCCAGCAGTTCGGCGTCCCAGGGGGGTACCTACGAGCAGTACTTC. Its translation reads: CASSSASQGGTYEQYF.